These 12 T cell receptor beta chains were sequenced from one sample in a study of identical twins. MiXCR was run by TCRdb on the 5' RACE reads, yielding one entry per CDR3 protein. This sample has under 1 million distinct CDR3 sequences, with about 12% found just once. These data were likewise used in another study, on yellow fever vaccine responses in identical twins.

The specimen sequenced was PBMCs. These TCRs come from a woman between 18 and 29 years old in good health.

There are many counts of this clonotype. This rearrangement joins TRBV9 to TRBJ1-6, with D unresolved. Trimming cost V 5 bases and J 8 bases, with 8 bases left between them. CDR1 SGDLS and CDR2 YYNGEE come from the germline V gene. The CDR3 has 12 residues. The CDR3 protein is CASSDGHSPLHF. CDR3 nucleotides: TGTGCCAGCAGTGACGGTCATTCACCCCTCCACTTT.

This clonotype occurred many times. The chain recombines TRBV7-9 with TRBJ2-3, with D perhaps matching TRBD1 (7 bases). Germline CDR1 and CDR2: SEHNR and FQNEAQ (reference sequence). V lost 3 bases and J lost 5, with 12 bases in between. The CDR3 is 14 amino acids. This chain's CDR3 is CASSLEGALDTQYF. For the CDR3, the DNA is TGTGCCAGCAGCTTGGAGGGGGCTTTAGATACGCAGTATTTT.

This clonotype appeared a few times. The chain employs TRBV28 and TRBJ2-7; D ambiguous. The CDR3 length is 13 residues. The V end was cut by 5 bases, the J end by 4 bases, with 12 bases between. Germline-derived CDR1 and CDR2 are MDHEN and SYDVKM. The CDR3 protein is CASSNSPIYEQYV. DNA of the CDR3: TGTGCCAGCAGTAATTCCCCCATTTACGAGCAGTACGTC.

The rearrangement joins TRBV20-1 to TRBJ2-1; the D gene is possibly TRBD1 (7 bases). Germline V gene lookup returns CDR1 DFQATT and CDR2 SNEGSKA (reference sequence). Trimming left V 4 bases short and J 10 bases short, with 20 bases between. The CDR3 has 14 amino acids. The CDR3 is CSAIPETTGREQFF. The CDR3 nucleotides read TGCAGTGCTATCCCCGAAACGACAGGGAGGGAGCAGTTCTTC.

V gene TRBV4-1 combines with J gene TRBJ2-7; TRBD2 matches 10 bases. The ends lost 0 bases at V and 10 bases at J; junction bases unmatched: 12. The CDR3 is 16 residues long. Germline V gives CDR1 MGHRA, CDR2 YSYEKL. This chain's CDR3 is CASSQDFGLEREGQYF. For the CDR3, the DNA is TGCGCCAGCAGCCAAGATTTTGGTCTCGAGCGGGAGGGCCAGTACTTC.

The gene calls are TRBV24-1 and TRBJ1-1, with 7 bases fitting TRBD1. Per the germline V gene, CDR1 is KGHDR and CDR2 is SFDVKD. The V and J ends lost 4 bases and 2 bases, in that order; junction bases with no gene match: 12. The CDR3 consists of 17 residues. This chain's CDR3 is CATSDRLQGRVNTEAFF. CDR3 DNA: TGTGCCACCAGTGACCGTCTACAGGGGCGGGTTAACACTGAAGCTTTCTTT.

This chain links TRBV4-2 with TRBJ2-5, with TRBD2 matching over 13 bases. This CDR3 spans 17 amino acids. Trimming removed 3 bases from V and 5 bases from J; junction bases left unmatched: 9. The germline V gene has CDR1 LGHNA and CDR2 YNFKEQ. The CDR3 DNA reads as TGTGCCAGCAGCCAGGAACTAGCGGGGGGGCCTGGCGAGACCCAGTACTTC. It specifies CASSQELAGGPGETQYF.

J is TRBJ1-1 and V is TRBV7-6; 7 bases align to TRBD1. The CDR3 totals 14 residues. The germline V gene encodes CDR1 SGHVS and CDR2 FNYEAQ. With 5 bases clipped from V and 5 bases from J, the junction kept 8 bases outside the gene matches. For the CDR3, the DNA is TGTGCCAGCAGCCAAGGGGCAGGGGGGACTGAAGCTTTCTTT. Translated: CASSQGAGGTEAFF.

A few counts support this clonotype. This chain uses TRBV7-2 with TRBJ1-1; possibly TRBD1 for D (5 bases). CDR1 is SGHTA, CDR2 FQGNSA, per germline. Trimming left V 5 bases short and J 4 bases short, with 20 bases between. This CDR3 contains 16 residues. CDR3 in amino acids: CASSPFRGNRATEAFF. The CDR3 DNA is TGTGCCAGCAGCCCCTTTAGGGGAAATCGGGCCACTGAAGCTTTCTTT.

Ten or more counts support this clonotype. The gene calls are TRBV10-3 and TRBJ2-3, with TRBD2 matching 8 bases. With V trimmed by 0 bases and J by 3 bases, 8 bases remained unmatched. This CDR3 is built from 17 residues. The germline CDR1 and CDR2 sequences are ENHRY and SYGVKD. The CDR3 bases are TGTGCCATCAGTGAGTCGTTACTAGCGGTTCATACAGATACGCAGTATTTT. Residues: CAISESLLAVHTDTQYF.

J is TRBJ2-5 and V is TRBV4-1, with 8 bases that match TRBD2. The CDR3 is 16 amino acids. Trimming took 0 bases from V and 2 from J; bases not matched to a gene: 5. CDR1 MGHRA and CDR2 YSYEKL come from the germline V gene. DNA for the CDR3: TGCGCCAGCAGCCAAGATGCGATAGCGGGGCAAGAGACCCAGTACTTC. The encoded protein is CASSQDAIAGQETQYF.

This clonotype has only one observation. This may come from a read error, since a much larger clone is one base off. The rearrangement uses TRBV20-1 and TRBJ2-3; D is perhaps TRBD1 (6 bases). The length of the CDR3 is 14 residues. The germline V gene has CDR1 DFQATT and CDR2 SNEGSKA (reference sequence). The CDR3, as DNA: TGCTGTGTCACACCGGGACAAGTACCAGATACGCAGTATTTT. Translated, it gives CCVTPGQVPDTQYF.